Shown below are 17 T cell receptor beta chains from a single sample sequenced in a study of blood T cell repertoires in COVID-19. Assay used: immunoSEQ multiplex PCR; TCRdb lists only in-frame clones, some missing. The data hold some 110,000 clones, with 65% to 85% observed a single time. Sequences were obtained from peripheral blood. These receptors came from a woman in her 70s with acute or convalescent COVID-19.

The J gene is TRBJ2-5, the V gene TRBV5-1; 7 bases map to TRBD1. There are 14 residues in the CDR3. Trimming removed 0 bases from V and 5 bases from J; junction bases left unmatched: 4. Germline V lookup: CDR1 SGHRS, CDR2 YFSETQ. CDR3 in DNA: TGCGCCAGCAGCTTGGAACAGGGGCACGAGACCCAGTACTTC. This gives the protein CASSLEQGHETQYF.

This chain connects TRBV28 to TRBJ1-5; D is unresolved. Germline assignment: CDR1 MDHEN and CDR2 SYDVKM. With 2 bases removed from V and 7 bases from J, the gap between germline ends came to 12 bases. The CDR3 contains 14 residues. The CDR3 coding sequence is TGTGCCAGCAGTTTACTCTCCAGGTTCCAGCCCCAGCATTTT. Its protein is CASSLLSRFQPQHF.

The chain links TRBV5-1 to TRBJ2-7; D might be TRBD1 (6 bases). Per the germline V gene, CDR1 is SGHRS and CDR2 is YFSETQ. CDR3 length: 15 amino acids. Trimming took 4 bases from V and 0 from J, leaving 14 bases between them. CDR3 bases: TGCGCCAGCAGCCTAGACAGGCGGATCTCCTACGAGCAGTACTTC. Its translation: CASSLDRRISYEQYF.

The chain employs TRBV11-2 and TRBJ1-4; 9 nucleotides match TRBD1. Looked up from germline, CDR1 is SGHAT and CDR2 is FQNNGV. The CDR3 is 14 residues long. V lost 5 bases and J lost 8; bases outside the gene matches: 6. CDR3 sequence reads: CASSRDRAGEKLFF. In DNA, the CDR3 is TGTGCCAGCAGCCGGGACAGGGCTGGGGAAAAACTGTTTTTT.

This clone showed up just a few times. The V call is TRBV11-2, the J call TRBJ2-3, with 10 bases aligning to TRBD2. The CDR3 loop spans 19 amino acids. The germline gives CDR1 SGHAT, CDR2 FQNNGV. V lost 1 base to trimming and J lost 5 bases; unmatched junction nucleotides: 15. As DNA, the CDR3 is TGTGCCAGCAGCTTAGTGGTAGCGGGAGGTCCTCGCGGAAAAGATACGCAGTATTTT. Its translation is CASSLVVAGGPRGKDTQYF.

The chain links TRBV5-1 to TRBJ2-5; 14 bases agree with TRBD2. Germline CDR1 and CDR2: SGHRS and YFSETQ. The ends lost 0 bases at V and 6 bases at J; junction bases unmatched: 4. This CDR3 region has 16 residues. The CDR3 coding sequence is TGCGCCAGCAGCTTGGTTGGGACTAGCGGGGGCCAGACCCAGTACTTC. Protein sequence: CASSLVGTSGGQTQYF.

This clone was counted a single time. The J gene is TRBJ1-4, the V gene TRBV7-9; D is ambiguous. Germline V gives CDR1 SEHNR, CDR2 FQNEAQ (reference sequence). The CDR3 length is 15 residues. The V and J ends lost 5 bases and 4 bases respectively, with 14 bases between them. In DNA form, the CDR3 reads TGTGCCAGCAGCCTCTCGTGGCAGGTTAATGAAAAACTGTTTTTT. It specifies CASSLSWQVNEKLFF. Based on the CDR3 plus reference TRBV7-9 and TRBJ1-4, the full variable domain is DTGVSQNPRHKITKRGQNVTFRCDPISEHNRLYWYRQTLGQGPEFLTYFQNEAQLEKSRLLSDRFSAERPKGSFSTLEIQRTEQGDSAMYLCASSLSWQVNEKLFFGSGTQLSVL.

The chain combines TRBV5-1 with TRBJ1-1; D is perhaps TRBD1 (5 bases). Trimming removed 10 bases at V and 0 bases at J, with 10 bases between. The germline gives CDR1 SGHRS, CDR2 YFSETQ. The CDR3 is made up of 12 amino acids. The chain's CDR3 is CAHDRMNTEAFF. CDR3 sequence (DNA): TGCGCCCATGACAGAATGAACACTGAAGCTTTCTTT.

The chain carries TRBV5-8 and TRBJ2-3; TRBD2 matches at 8 bases. Looked up from germline, CDR1 is SGHTS and CDR2 is YDEGEE. The CDR3 extends over 15 amino acids. The V segment lost 4 bases and the J segment 3 bases; nucleotides outside the gene matches: 7. This CDR3 is CASSRGRGGTDTQYF. DNA of the CDR3: TGTGCCAGCAGCCGCGGACGGGGGGGAACAGATACGCAGTATTTT.

This rearrangement joins TRBV30 to TRBJ1-1, with 8 bases fitting TRBD1. Losses at the gene ends were 4 bases for V and 0 bases for J; bases not matched to a gene: 10. This CDR3 spans 16 amino acids. From germline, CDR1 is GTSNPN and CDR2 SVGIG (reference sequence). CDR3 DNA sequence: TGTGCCTGGAAGTTCTGGCAGGGGGCGGTGAACACTGAAGCTTTCTTT. Translated: CAWKFWQGAVNTEAFF.

The gene calls are TRBV28 and TRBJ1-2; D is possibly TRBD1 (5 bases). The CDR3 contains 14 residues. Germline assignment: CDR1 MDHEN and CDR2 SYDVKM. Trimming pared 2 bases from V and 5 bases from J, leaving 12 bases between. The CDR3 region has the DNA TGTGCCAGCAGTTTAGCCGGGGGTGGATATGGCTACACCTTC. Translation gives CASSLAGGGYGYTF.

The rearrangement uses TRBV19 and TRBJ1-5, with 7 bases identical to TRBD1. Per germline, CDR1 LNHDA and CDR2 SQIVND (reference sequence). The CDR3 consists of 15 residues. V gave up 5 bases and J gave up 3 bases; unmatched junction bases: 7. CDR3 protein: CASSSLTGNNQPQHF. CDR3 DNA sequence: TGTGCCAGTAGTTCCTTGACAGGGAACAATCAGCCCCAGCATTTT.

The chain combines TRBV18 with TRBJ2-3, with D possibly being TRBD1 (6 bases). The length of the CDR3 is 15 residues. Germline V gene data show CDR1 as KGHSH and CDR2 as LQKENI. V was shortened by 3 bases and J by 6 bases, with 16 bases between the two germline ends. In nucleotides, the CDR3 is TGTGCCAGCTCACCTACAGGGACGCACAGGGATACGCAGTATTTT. This sequence encodes CASSPTGTHRDTQYF.

The chain uses TRBV10-3 and TRBJ2-7, with D perhaps matching TRBD1 (5 bases). V lost 2 bases to trimming and J lost 3 bases, with 11 bases between them. Germline V lookup: CDR1 ENHRY, CDR2 SYGVKD. CDR3 length: 14 residues. CDR3 region: CAISEDRQIYEQYF. For the CDR3, the DNA is TGTGCCATCAGTGAGGACCGACAGATCTACGAGCAGTACTTC.

This chain connects TRBV5-1 to TRBJ1-4; D may be TRBD1 (6 bases). Trimming removed 3 bases from V and 12 bases from J, with 21 bases in between. CDR1 is SGHRS and CDR2 is YFSETQ in the germline V gene. The length of the CDR3 is 15 residues. DNA for the CDR3: TGCGCCAGCAGCTCTACAGGGACCCCTGATAGGGAACTGTTTTTT. Amino acid sequence: CASSSTGTPDRELFF. The full variable domain, in which reference TRBV5-1 and TRBJ1-4 provide the parts outside the CDR3, is KAGVTQTPRYLIKTRGQQVTLSCSPISGHRSVSWYQQTPGQGLQFLFEYFSETQRNKGNFPGRFSGRQFSNSRSEMNVSTLELGDSALYLCASSSTGTPDRELFFGSGTQLSVL.

The chain uses TRBV7-8 and TRBJ1-6; 7 bases align to TRBD1. This CDR3 comprises 18 residues. V was clipped by 3 bases and J by 0 bases; unmatched bases: 8. Germline V lookup: CDR1 SGHVS, CDR2 FQNEAQ. This chain's CDR3 is CASSFPGDRASYNSPLHF. The CDR3 DNA sequence: TGTGCCAGCAGCTTTCCGGGCGACAGGGCCTCCTATAATTCACCCCTCCACTTT.

In its sample, this clone was seen once. The J gene is TRBJ1-5, the V gene TRBV19; D possibly corresponds to TRBD1 (6 bases). V was shortened by 1 base and J by 1 base, with 14 bases between the two germline ends. Looked up from germline, CDR1 is LNHDA and CDR2 is SQIVND (reference sequence). The CDR3 is 17 amino acids. CDR3 sequence reads: CASSIGRGAKSNQPQHF. The DNA of the CDR3 is TGTGCCAGTAGTATAGGGCGGGGGGCGAAAAGCAATCAGCCCCAGCATTTT.